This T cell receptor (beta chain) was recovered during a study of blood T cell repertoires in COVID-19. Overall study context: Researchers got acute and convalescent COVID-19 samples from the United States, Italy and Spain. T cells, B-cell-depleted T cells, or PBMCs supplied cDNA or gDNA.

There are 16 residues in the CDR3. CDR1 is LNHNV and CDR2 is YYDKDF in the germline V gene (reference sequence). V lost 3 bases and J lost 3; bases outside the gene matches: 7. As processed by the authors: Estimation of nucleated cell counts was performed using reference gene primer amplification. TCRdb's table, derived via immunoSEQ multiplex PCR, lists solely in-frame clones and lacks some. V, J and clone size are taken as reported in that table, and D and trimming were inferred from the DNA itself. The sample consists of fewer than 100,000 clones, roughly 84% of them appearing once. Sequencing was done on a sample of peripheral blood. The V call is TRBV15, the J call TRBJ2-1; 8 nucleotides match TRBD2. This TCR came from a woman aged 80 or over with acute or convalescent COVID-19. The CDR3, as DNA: TGTGCCACCAGCAGGGGTGGGCTAGCGGGCTACAATGAGCAGTTCTTC. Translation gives CATSRGGLAGYNEQFF. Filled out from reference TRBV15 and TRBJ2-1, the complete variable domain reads DAMVIQNPRYQVTQFGKPVTLSCSQTLNHNVMYWYQQKSSQAPKLLFHYYDKDFNNEADTPDNFQSRRPNTSFCFLDIRSPGLGDTAMYLCATSRGGLAGYNEQFFGPGTRLTVL.